Listed below are T cell receptor beta chains from one sample, sequenced in a study of identifying expanded T cells in peripheral blood. Only in-frame clones appear in the TCRdb table, and some are missing; sequencing was by immunoSEQ multiplex PCR. The profile shows 91,000 or so clones, about 90% of them singletons. The specimen was blood. The receptors here all came from a person aged 18-70 years in good health. CDR3s include the opening cysteine and the closing phenylalanine or tryptophan. Fields, in order: CDR3 DNA, CDR3 protein, clone size, J gene, CDR3 length, V gene, D gene. The D gene is left open where the match is weak. Only some rows state a clone size, as once, few, many or a class for expanded clones.

cdr3_nt: TGTGCCAGCAGCTTAAGCAGGGACGGAGAGACCCAGTACTTC
cdr3_aa: CASSLSRDGETQYF
clone_size: once
j_call: TRBJ2-5
cdr3_length: 14
v_call: TRBV7-3
d_call: .

cdr3_nt: TGTGCCACCAGCAGGAGACTAGCGGGGGGTGCGGAGACCCAGTACTTC
cdr3_aa: CATSRRLAGGAETQYF
clone_size: .
j_call: TRBJ2-5
cdr3_length: 16
v_call: TRBV15
d_call: TRBD2

cdr3_nt: TGTGCCAGCAGCCACGCCCGGGAAGCGGAGACCCAGTACTTC
cdr3_aa: CASSHAREAETQYF
clone_size: .
j_call: TRBJ2-5
cdr3_length: 14
v_call: TRBV9
d_call: .

cdr3_nt: TGTGCCAGCAGTGTTCGAAGTTTAGTTTTCTTT
cdr3_aa: CASSVRSLVFF
clone_size: .
j_call: TRBJ1-1
cdr3_length: 11
v_call: TRBV2
d_call: .

cdr3_nt: TGCGCCAGCAGATATGGTAGCAATCAGCCCCAGCATTTT
cdr3_aa: CASRYGSNQPQHF
clone_size: .
j_call: TRBJ1-5
cdr3_length: 13
v_call: TRBV5-1
d_call: .

cdr3_nt: TGTGCCAGCAGTGATGTGGCTGGGGCGGTCTGGGAGCAGTACTTC
cdr3_aa: CASSDVAGAVWEQYF
clone_size: few
j_call: TRBJ2-7
cdr3_length: 15
v_call: TRBV6-1
d_call: .

cdr3_nt: TGTGCCAGCTCACCCATCCCGACGGGATCAGGGGAGCAGTACTTC
cdr3_aa: CASSPIPTGSGEQYF
clone_size: .
j_call: TRBJ2-7
cdr3_length: 15
v_call: TRBV18
d_call: .

cdr3_nt: TGTGCCAGCAGCCCCAGGACGCAACCCACTGAAGCTTTCTTT
cdr3_aa: CASSPRTQPTEAFF
clone_size: .
j_call: TRBJ1-1
cdr3_length: 14
v_call: TRBV7-2
d_call: .

cdr3_nt: TGTGCCACCCGTTTGATGTGGGCCCCAGGGTGGTACTTC
cdr3_aa: CATRLMWAPGWYF
clone_size: .
j_call: TRBJ2-7
cdr3_length: 13
v_call: TRBV28
d_call: .

cdr3_nt: TGTGCCAGCTCACCCCGAACGGGGGAGGAGACCCAGTACTTC
cdr3_aa: CASSPRTGEETQYF
clone_size: .
j_call: TRBJ2-5
cdr3_length: 14
v_call: TRBV18
d_call: .

cdr3_nt: TGTGCCTGGAGGGGACAGGGGAGCAATCAGCCCCAGCATTTT
cdr3_aa: CAWRGQGSNQPQHF
clone_size: .
j_call: TRBJ1-5
cdr3_length: 14
v_call: TRBV30
d_call: TRBD1

cdr3_nt: TGTGCCAGCAGTGCACCCTGGGGACGTTCCCCTTCCTACGAGCAGTACTTC
cdr3_aa: CASSAPWGRSPSYEQYF
clone_size: .
j_call: TRBJ2-7
cdr3_length: 17
v_call: TRBV25-1
d_call: .

cdr3_nt: TGTGCCAGCAGCTTAGTAGGACTAGCGGGAGTCGGCACAGATACGCAGTATTTT
cdr3_aa: CASSLVGLAGVGTDTQYF
clone_size: .
j_call: TRBJ2-3
cdr3_length: 18
v_call: TRBV7-2
d_call: TRBD2

cdr3_nt: TGTGCCAGCCGAGCGGGCTTGGCGAACACCGGGGAGCTGTTTTTT
cdr3_aa: CASRAGLANTGELFF
clone_size: .
j_call: TRBJ2-2
cdr3_length: 15
v_call: TRBV7-9
d_call: .

cdr3_nt: TGTGCCAGCAGTTACGTGCTAGCGGGAAGCACAGATACGCAGTATTTT
cdr3_aa: CASSYVLAGSTDTQYF
clone_size: once
j_call: TRBJ2-3
cdr3_length: 16
v_call: TRBV6-5
d_call: TRBD2

cdr3_nt: TGTGCCAGCAGCTTAGTAGCAGGGGGCACAGATACGCAGTATTTT
cdr3_aa: CASSLVAGGTDTQYF
clone_size: .
j_call: TRBJ2-3
cdr3_length: 15
v_call: TRBV11-2
d_call: .

cdr3_nt: TGTGCCACCAGCAGAGGCAGGGACCCCAGAGAGACCCAGTACTTC
cdr3_aa: CATSRGRDPRETQYF
clone_size: few
j_call: TRBJ2-5
cdr3_length: 15
v_call: TRBV15
d_call: .

cdr3_nt: TGTGCCAGCAGTTTAAATAGGGCAGGGGGCAATGGCTACACCTTC
cdr3_aa: CASSLNRAGGNGYTF
clone_size: once
j_call: TRBJ1-2
cdr3_length: 15
v_call: TRBV27
d_call: TRBD1

cdr3_nt: TGTGCCAGCAGTTATAACTCTGTCTCTAAAAGGTACGAGCAGTACTTC
cdr3_aa: CASSYNSVSKRYEQYF
clone_size: .
j_call: TRBJ2-7
cdr3_length: 16
v_call: TRBV27
d_call: .

cdr3_nt: TGTGCCAGTATGACAGGGGATGAAGGAAATGAGCAGTTCTTC
cdr3_aa: CASMTGDEGNEQFF
clone_size: once
j_call: TRBJ2-1
cdr3_length: 14
v_call: TRBV9
d_call: TRBD1

cdr3_nt: TGTGCCAGCAGTTTAGCAGAGTTTGGCTACACCTTC
cdr3_aa: CASSLAEFGYTF
clone_size: .
j_call: TRBJ1-2
cdr3_length: 12
v_call: TRBV28
d_call: .

cdr3_nt: TGTGCCAGCAGTGACAGGGGCACAGATACGCAGTATTTT
cdr3_aa: CASSDRGTDTQYF
clone_size: medium-sized
j_call: TRBJ2-3
cdr3_length: 13
v_call: TRBV6-4
d_call: .

cdr3_nt: TGTGCCTGGAGCCGGGACAGGGGCACTGAAGCTTTCTTT
cdr3_aa: CAWSRDRGTEAFF
clone_size: .
j_call: TRBJ1-1
cdr3_length: 13
v_call: TRBV30
d_call: TRBD1

cdr3_nt: TGCAGCGTTGAAGCGGACAGCCAAACCTACGAGCAGTACTTC
cdr3_aa: CSVEADSQTYEQYF
clone_size: .
j_call: TRBJ2-7
cdr3_length: 14
v_call: TRBV29-1
d_call: .

cdr3_nt: TGTGCCAGCAGCCGTGACAGTGCCGAGCAGTACTTC
cdr3_aa: CASSRDSAEQYF
clone_size: .
j_call: TRBJ2-7
cdr3_length: 12
v_call: TRBV7-9
d_call: .

cdr3_nt: TGCGCCAGCAGCGTCTACGGTGACAGGGGCTACGAGCAGTACTTC
cdr3_aa: CASSVYGDRGYEQYF
clone_size: .
j_call: TRBJ2-7
cdr3_length: 15
v_call: TRBV4-1
d_call: TRBD1

cdr3_nt: TGTGCAACCGGGACAGGGCCTTACAATGAGCAGTTCTTC
cdr3_aa: CATGTGPYNEQFF
clone_size: .
j_call: TRBJ2-1
cdr3_length: 13
v_call: TRBV7-7
d_call: TRBD1

cdr3_nt: TGTGCCAGCAGCCAAGAATCACAAAGGGTCGAGCAGTACTTC
cdr3_aa: CASSQESQRVEQYF
clone_size: .
j_call: TRBJ2-7
cdr3_length: 14
v_call: TRBV4-2
d_call: .

cdr3_nt: TGCGCCAGCAGCGCGGGGGCAGGGGGCGGGTACGAGCAGTACTTC
cdr3_aa: CASSAGAGGGYEQYF
clone_size: .
j_call: TRBJ2-7
cdr3_length: 15
v_call: TRBV4-3
d_call: .

cdr3_nt: TGTGCCAGCAGCAACCACGGTGGGTCGGGCACCGGGGAGCTGTTTTTT
cdr3_aa: CASSNHGGSGTGELFF
clone_size: .
j_call: TRBJ2-2
cdr3_length: 16
v_call: TRBV11-1
d_call: .

cdr3_nt: TGTGCCAGCAGCCCTTTTACAAGCTCCTACAATGAGCAGTTCTTC
cdr3_aa: CASSPFTSSYNEQFF
clone_size: once
j_call: TRBJ2-1
cdr3_length: 15
v_call: TRBV9
d_call: .

cdr3_nt: TGCGCCAGCAGCCAATATCGGGCGGGAGGGCCCTCAGAGACCCAGTACTTC
cdr3_aa: CASSQYRAGGPSETQYF
clone_size: .
j_call: TRBJ2-5
cdr3_length: 17
v_call: TRBV4-3
d_call: TRBD2

cdr3_nt: TGTGCCACCAGTGATGGCGCGGACGAGCAGTACTTC
cdr3_aa: CATSDGADEQYF
clone_size: .
j_call: TRBJ2-7
cdr3_length: 12
v_call: TRBV10-3
d_call: .

cdr3_nt: TGTGCCAGCAGCATAGGACGCAGCTCTGGAAACACCATATATTTT
cdr3_aa: CASSIGRSSGNTIYF
clone_size: .
j_call: TRBJ1-3
cdr3_length: 15
v_call: TRBV6-1
d_call: .

cdr3_nt: TGTGCCAGCAGCCCGGGACAGGCTTCCTACGAGCAGTACTTC
cdr3_aa: CASSPGQASYEQYF
clone_size: .
j_call: TRBJ2-7
cdr3_length: 14
v_call: TRBV7-7
d_call: TRBD1

cdr3_nt: TGTGCCAGCTCACCACTCTCTGGGGCCAACGTCCTGACTTTC
cdr3_aa: CASSPLSGANVLTF
clone_size: .
j_call: TRBJ2-6
cdr3_length: 14
v_call: TRBV18
d_call: .

cdr3_nt: TGTGCCAGCAGCAGACTAGCGGGGGAGCAGTACTTC
cdr3_aa: CASSRLAGEQYF
clone_size: .
j_call: TRBJ2-7
cdr3_length: 12
v_call: TRBV11-2
d_call: TRBD2

cdr3_nt: TGCGCCAGCCTGGGGCAGGGGGACTCTGGAAACACCATATATTTT
cdr3_aa: CASLGQGDSGNTIYF
clone_size: once
j_call: TRBJ1-3
cdr3_length: 15
v_call: TRBV4-1
d_call: TRBD1

cdr3_nt: TGTGCCAGCCCAAGGGACAGGGGAGCTAGAGCTTTCTTT
cdr3_aa: CASPRDRGARAFF
clone_size: .
j_call: TRBJ1-1
cdr3_length: 13
v_call: TRBV28
d_call: TRBD1

cdr3_nt: TGCAGTGCTATTGGTGGGTCTGAAGCTTTCTTT
cdr3_aa: CSAIGGSEAFF
clone_size: .
j_call: TRBJ1-1
cdr3_length: 11
v_call: TRBV20-1
d_call: .

cdr3_nt: TGTGCCAGCAGTAGCCGGGGCGGTAACGAGCAGTACTTC
cdr3_aa: CASSSRGGNEQYF
clone_size: .
j_call: TRBJ2-7
cdr3_length: 13
v_call: TRBV27
d_call: .

cdr3_nt: TGTGCCAGTAGTGACCCCCGGAGTTTCGAGCAGTACTTC
cdr3_aa: CASSDPRSFEQYF
clone_size: .
j_call: TRBJ2-7
cdr3_length: 13
v_call: TRBV19
d_call: .

cdr3_nt: TGCGCCAGCAGTCAGCCAGGGGTCGAAAAACTGTTTTTT
cdr3_aa: CASSQPGVEKLFF
clone_size: .
j_call: TRBJ1-4
cdr3_length: 13
v_call: TRBV10-1
d_call: .

cdr3_nt: TGTGCCAGCAGCCTGACCGGGACAGGGGGCGCGGATTCACCCCTCCACTTT
cdr3_aa: CASSLTGTGGADSPLHF
clone_size: .
j_call: TRBJ1-6
cdr3_length: 17
v_call: TRBV11-2
d_call: TRBD1

cdr3_nt: TGTGCCAGCAGCCGAGGGACAGGCAGCTTATGGGGCTACACCTTC
cdr3_aa: CASSRGTGSLWGYTF
clone_size: few
j_call: TRBJ1-2
cdr3_length: 15
v_call: TRBV7-2
d_call: TRBD1

cdr3_nt: TGTGCCAGCAGTTACTCGACGGGGGAGGGGGGCACTGAAGCTTTCTTT
cdr3_aa: CASSYSTGEGGTEAFF
clone_size: once
j_call: TRBJ1-1
cdr3_length: 16
v_call: TRBV6-5
d_call: .

cdr3_nt: TGTGCCAGCATACGGCTAAGGAACACCGGGGAGCTGTTTTTT
cdr3_aa: CASIRLRNTGELFF
clone_size: .
j_call: TRBJ2-2
cdr3_length: 14
v_call: TRBV6-1
d_call: .